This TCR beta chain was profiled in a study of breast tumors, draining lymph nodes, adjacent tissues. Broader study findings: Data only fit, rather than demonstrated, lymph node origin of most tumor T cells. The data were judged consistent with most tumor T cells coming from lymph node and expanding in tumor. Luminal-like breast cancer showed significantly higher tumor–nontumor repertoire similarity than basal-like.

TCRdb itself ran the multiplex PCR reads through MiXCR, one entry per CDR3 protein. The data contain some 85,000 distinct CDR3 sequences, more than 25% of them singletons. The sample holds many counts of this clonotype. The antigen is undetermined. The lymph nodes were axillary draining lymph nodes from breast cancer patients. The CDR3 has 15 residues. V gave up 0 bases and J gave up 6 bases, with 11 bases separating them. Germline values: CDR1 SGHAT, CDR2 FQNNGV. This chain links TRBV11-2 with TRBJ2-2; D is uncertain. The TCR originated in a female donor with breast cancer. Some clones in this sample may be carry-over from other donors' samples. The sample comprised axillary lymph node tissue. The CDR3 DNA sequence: TGTGCCAGCAGCTTAGATAGGACGGCGCCCGGGGAGCTGTTTTTT. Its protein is CASSLDRTAPGELFF.